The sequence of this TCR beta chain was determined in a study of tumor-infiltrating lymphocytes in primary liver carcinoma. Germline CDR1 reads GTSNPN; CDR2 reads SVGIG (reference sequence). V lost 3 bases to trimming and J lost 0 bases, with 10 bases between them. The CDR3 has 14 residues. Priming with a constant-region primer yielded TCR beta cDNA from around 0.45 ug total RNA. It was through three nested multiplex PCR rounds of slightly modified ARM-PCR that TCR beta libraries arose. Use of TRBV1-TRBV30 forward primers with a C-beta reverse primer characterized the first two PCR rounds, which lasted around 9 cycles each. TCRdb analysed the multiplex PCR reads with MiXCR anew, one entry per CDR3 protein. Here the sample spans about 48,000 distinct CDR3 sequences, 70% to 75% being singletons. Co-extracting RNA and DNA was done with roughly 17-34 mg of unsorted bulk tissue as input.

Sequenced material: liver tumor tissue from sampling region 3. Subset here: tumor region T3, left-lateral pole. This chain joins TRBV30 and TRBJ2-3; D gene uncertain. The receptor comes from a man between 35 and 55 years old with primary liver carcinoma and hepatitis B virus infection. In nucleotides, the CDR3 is TGTGCCTGGAGGGAGTTGGGGAGCACAGATACGCAGTATTTT. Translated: CAWRELGSTDTQYF.